These 28 T cell receptor beta chains came from one sample sequenced in a study of shared clonotypes between healthy human individuals. Clones were read by immunoSEQ multiplex PCR, and TCRdb kept only the in-frame ones, dropping some. The sample lists around 2.5 million clones; 80% to 95% were seen once. The sequenced sample consisted of naive CD4+ T cells from PBMCs. As to subset: CD45RA+ positively selected. Every receptor here comes from a man younger than 30 in good health. Some clones in this sample may be carry-over from other donors' samples.

The CDR3 nucleotides read TGCGCCAGCAGCCAAGCTCGCGGGGAAAAACTGTTTTTT. The encoded protein is CASSQARGEKLFF. V is TRBV4-1 and J is TRBJ1-4; D gene uncertain. CDR1 and CDR2 from the germline V gene are MGHRA and YSYEKL. The CDR3 covers 13 residues. Trimming took off 1 base at V and 8 bases at J, with 8 bases between the two ends.

The rearrangement links TRBV28 to TRBJ2-7; weak D call: TRBD2 (6 bases). The V gene lost 3 bases and the J gene lost 8 bases, with 14 bases spanning the gap. CDR3 length: 13 residues. Germline assignment: CDR1 MDHEN and CDR2 SYDVKM. The CDR3 coding sequence is TGTGCCAGCAGTTTCCCCAGGGACTGGAAGCAGTACTTC. This codes for CASSFPRDWKQYF.

The V gene is TRBV7-2, the J gene TRBJ2-1; 7 bases are a match to TRBD1. Germline V gene sequence: CDR1 SGHTA, CDR2 FQGNSA. This CDR3 has 14 amino acids. Trimming cost V 4 bases and J 4 bases; bases outside gene matches: 4. The CDR3 region is CASSYWDSYNEQFF. The CDR3 region has the DNA TGTGCCAGCAGCTACTGGGACAGTTACAATGAGCAGTTCTTC. Combining the CDR3 with reference TRBV7-2 and TRBJ2-1 gives the whole variable domain GAGVSQSPSNKVTEKGKDVELRCDPISGHTALYWYRQSLGQGLEFLIYFQGNSAPDKSGLPSDRFSAERTGGSVSTLTIQRTQQEDSAVYLCASSYWDSYNEQFFGPGTRLTVL.

This chain uses TRBV5-1 with TRBJ1-5; D gene unclear. Per the germline V gene, CDR1 is SGHRS and CDR2 is YFSETQ. The germline V and J ends were trimmed by 4 bases and 7 bases, with 12 bases remaining between them. CDR3 size: 13 residues. The CDR3 DNA is TGCGCCAGCAGCCCGGACGCGGGGCAGCCCCAGCATTTT. This encodes CASSPDAGQPQHF.

The CDR3 is CASTTPGLAGGNTGELFF. The CDR3 bases are TGTGCCAGCACCACCCCGGGGCTAGCGGGAGGGAACACCGGGGAGCTGTTTTTT. This chain joins TRBV28 and TRBJ2-2, with TRBD2 matching over 11 bases. Germline V gives CDR1 MDHEN, CDR2 SYDVKM. The V gene end was trimmed by 7 bases and the J gene end by 1 base; junction bases not matched to a gene: 11. This CDR3 comprises 18 residues.

V is TRBV10-3 and J is TRBJ1-5, with a weak D call TRBD1 (5 bases). CDR1 and CDR2 from the germline V gene are ENHRY and SYGVKD. This CDR3 contains 14 residues. V was cut by 5 bases and J by 9 bases, with 17 bases left in between. Written as DNA, the CDR3 is TGTGCCATCAGTCCCGGAGTTAGGGACGGGCCCCAGCATTTT. Translated, it gives CAISPGVRDGPQHF.

The chain has TRBV7-2 and TRBJ1-2, with TRBD1 as a possible D gene (5 bases). V lost 0 bases and J lost 8, with 16 bases in between. Germline V lookup: CDR1 SGHTA, CDR2 FQGNSA. The CDR3 contains 15 residues. The chain's CDR3 is CASSLAGLWDPGYTF. DNA for the CDR3: TGTGCCAGCAGCTTAGCGGGACTATGGGATCCCGGCTACACCTTC.

The chain carries TRBV4-1 and TRBJ2-4; the match to TRBD1 covers 7 bases. This CDR3 region has 13 residues. J was trimmed by 12 bases and V by 3 bases; bases with no gene match: 8. Looked up from germline, CDR1 is MGHRA and CDR2 is YSYEKL. The CDR3 loop is CASSQGAQGTQYF. Here the CDR3 DNA reads TGCGCCAGCAGCCAGGGGGCACAGGGGACTCAGTACTTC.

The J gene is TRBJ2-3, the V gene TRBV5-4; tentative D call: TRBD2 (6 bases). V was pared by 2 bases and J by 5 bases, with 9 bases between. CDR3 size: 13 residues. Germline loops: CDR1 SGHNT, CDR2 YYREEE (reference sequence). CDR3: CASSFTGVDTQYF. In DNA form, the CDR3 reads TGTGCCAGCAGCTTTACGGGAGTAGATACGCAGTATTTT.

The chain employs TRBV2 and TRBJ1-2, with 8 bases matching TRBD1. Trimming removed 8 bases from V and 0 bases from J; junction bases left unmatched: 11. This CDR3 is 16 amino acids long. Germline CDR1 SNHLY, CDR2 FYNNEI. The CDR3 nucleotides are TGTGCCAGCGAAAGGTGGCCGGGACAGGCTAACTATGGCTACACCTTC. Protein: CASERWPGQANYGYTF.

J is TRBJ2-1 and V is TRBV27, with D perhaps given as TRBD1 or TRBD2 (6 bases each). CDR3 length: 15 residues. Trimming stripped 8 bases from V and 5 bases from J, with 19 bases between. Germline loops: CDR1 MNHEY, CDR2 SMNVEV (reference sequence). Written as DNA, the CDR3 is TGTGCCAGCTCAGGGGCGGGGAGGTACAACAATGAGCAGTTCTTC. Protein product: CASSGAGRYNNEQFF.

This chain joins TRBV6-5 and TRBJ1-1; D is undetermined. V was cut by 3 bases and J by 3 bases, with 5 bases left in between. Germline loops: CDR1 MNHEY, CDR2 SVGAGI. This CDR3 contains 12 residues. CDR3 DNA: TGTGCCAGCAGTTATGTGTACACTGAAGCTTTCTTT. This gives the protein CASSYVYTEAFF.

The J gene is TRBJ2-1, the V gene TRBV28, with D possibly matching TRBD2 (5 bases). The CDR3 has 20 residues. V lost 7 bases, J lost 0 bases, and 28 bases lay in between. The germline CDR1 and CDR2 sequences are MDHEN and SYDVKM. CDR3 protein: CASIPPDRIARVSSYNEQFF. The CDR3 DNA reads as TGTGCCAGCATCCCCCCGGATAGGATAGCGCGCGTAAGCTCCTACAATGAGCAGTTCTTC.

The J gene is TRBJ1-3, the V gene TRBV6-1; the D is unclear. CDR1 is MNHNS and CDR2 is SASEGT in the germline V gene. The CDR3 covers 14 residues. Trimming cost V 5 bases and J 0 bases, with 8 bases left between them. The CDR3 protein is CASSTVDSGNTIYF. The CDR3 region has the DNA TGTGCCAGCAGTACAGTCGACTCTGGAAACACCATATATTTT.

This sequence joins TRBV2 and TRBJ2-5; no reliable D call. Germline CDR1 reads SNHLY; CDR2 reads FYNNEI. V lost 6 bases, J lost 0 bases, and 17 bases lay in between. The CDR3 is made up of 16 amino acids. DNA for the CDR3: TGTGCCAGCAGCCCACGTCGAGGCATATACCAAGAGACCCAGTACTTC. Protein: CASSPRRGIYQETQYF.

This clone is a singleton in its sample. The rearrangement uses TRBV28 and TRBJ2-7, with a tentative D call TRBD1 (6 bases). This CDR3 comprises 14 residues. Germline assignment: CDR1 MDHEN and CDR2 SYDVKM. Trimming took off 1 base at V and 3 bases at J, with 10 bases between the two ends. CDR3 sequence: CASSLSRGNYEQYF. CDR3 nucleotide sequence: TGTGCCAGCAGTTTATCAAGGGGGAACTACGAGCAGTACTTC.

This rearrangement joins TRBV7-6 to TRBJ2-2, with TRBD2 matching over 7 bases. The CDR3 totals 16 residues. Trimming took 6 bases from V and 2 from J; bases not matched to a gene: 9. Germline V CDR1 and CDR2: SGHVS, FNYEAQ. CDR3 amino acids: CASRGFGGKNTGELFF. For the CDR3, the DNA is TGTGCCAGCAGGGGCTTCGGGGGGAAAAACACCGGGGAGCTGTTTTTT.

V usage is TRBV10-3 and J usage is TRBJ1-1, with 8 nucleotides matching TRBD1. The length of the CDR3 is 13 residues. The V gene end was trimmed by 5 bases and the J gene end by 4 bases; junction bases not matched to a gene: 3. The germline V gene encodes CDR1 ENHRY and CDR2 SYGVKD. As DNA, the CDR3 is TGTGCCATCAGTTTAGGACAGGGCACTGAAGCTTTCTTT. It yields the protein CAISLGQGTEAFF.

V and J are TRBV4-1 and TRBJ2-1; TRBD2 matches at 8 bases. Trimming removed 0 bases from V and 8 bases from J; junction bases left unmatched: 9. The germline gives CDR1 MGHRA, CDR2 YSYEKL. The CDR3 is 16 residues long. In DNA, the CDR3 is TGCGCCAGCAGCCAAGAGCCGGGACTAGTATCGTATGAGCAGTTCTTC. This codes for CASSQEPGLVSYEQFF.

The table lists this clone with a count of one. The rearrangement joins TRBV7-2 to TRBJ2-1; D remains unclear. Trimming took off 1 base at V and 6 bases at J, with 13 bases between the two ends. Germline CDR1 reads SGHTA; CDR2 reads FQGNSA. CDR3 size: 15 residues. CDR3 in amino acids: CASSLGVATPNEQFF. For the CDR3, the DNA is TGTGCCAGCAGCTTAGGAGTCGCGACACCCAATGAGCAGTTCTTC.

CDR3 sequence (DNA): TGTGCCAGCAGCTTAGTCGCGGGCAGGGGAAGAGGGACCGGGGAGCTGTTTTTT. Translating gives CASSLVAGRGRGTGELFF. This chain uses TRBV11-3 with TRBJ2-2, with D possibly TRBD1 on 6 matching bases. This CDR3 spans 18 amino acids. V was cut by 1 base and J by 5 bases, with 20 bases left in between. Germline V gives CDR1 SGHNT, CDR2 YENEEA.

The chain carries TRBV6-1 and TRBJ2-7, with TRBD1 matching over 7 bases. Germline V gene data show CDR1 as MNHNS and CDR2 as SASEGT. V was pared by 9 bases and J by 2 bases, with 13 bases of the junction left unmatched. There are 15 residues in the CDR3. CDR3 in DNA: TGTGCCAGTCAATTGTGGCAGGGGGTTACCTACGAGCAGTACTTC. It codes for CASQLWQGVTYEQYF.

J is TRBJ1-1 and V is TRBV11-3; D unresolved. The CDR3 is made up of 14 amino acids. The V end lost 6 bases, the J end lost 4 bases, and 15 bases lay between the germline ends. Germline V gives CDR1 SGHNT, CDR2 YENEEA. The CDR3 spells CASSSFAEPTEAFF. The CDR3 DNA is TGTGCCAGCAGTTCATTCGCAGAACCCACTGAAGCTTTCTTT. The entire variable domain, with the rest obtained from reference TRBV11-3 and TRBJ1-1, is as follows: EAGVVQSPRYKIIEKKQPVAFWCNPISGHNTLYWYLQNLGQGPELLIRYENEEAVDDSQLPKDRFSAERLKGVDSTLKIQPAELGDSAVYLCASSSFAEPTEAFFGQGTRLTVV.

The V gene is TRBV27, the J gene TRBJ2-6; D might be TRBD2 (6 bases). Trimming shortened V by 7 bases and J by 2 bases, and 15 bases separated the two germline ends. The CDR3 spans 16 residues. Looked up from germline, CDR1 is MNHEY and CDR2 is SMNVEV (reference sequence). CDR3 residues: CASTHSGVPGANVLTF. The CDR3 nucleotides read TGTGCCAGCACTCACTCGGGGGTCCCTGGGGCCAACGTCCTGACTTTC.

V is TRBV6-1 and J is TRBJ1-3; tentatively, D is TRBD1 (6 bases). CDR3 length: 14 residues. Trimming left V 6 bases short and J 1 base short, with 10 bases between. Germline V gene data show CDR1 as MNHNS and CDR2 as SASEGT. This CDR3 is CASRLDRSGNTIYF. CDR3 coding DNA: TGTGCCAGCAGATTAGACAGGTCTGGAAACACCATATATTTT.

This clone appeared a single time. The V gene is TRBV7-9, the J gene TRBJ1-4; 9 bases fit TRBD1. V shed 4 bases and J 6 bases; nucleotides not matched to a gene: 3. Per germline, CDR1 SEHNR and CDR2 FQNEAQ (reference sequence). The CDR3 has 14 residues. DNA for the CDR3: TGTGCCAGCAGCTCACAGGGGGCGTATGAAAAACTGTTTTTT. Translation gives CASSSQGAYEKLFF.

This clone has only one observation. This CDR3 is also generated by other DNA sequences in the sample. This chain joins TRBV5-6 and TRBJ2-1; TRBD1 is a possible D gene (6 bases). The CDR3 is 15 amino acids. V lost 3 bases and J 0 bases, leaving 10 bases between the germline ends. Germline CDR1 reads SGHDT; CDR2 reads YYEEEE. The CDR3 spells CASSSTGSSYNEQFF. The DNA for the CDR3 is TGTGCCAGCAGCTCCACAGGGAGCTCCTACAATGAGCAGTTCTTC.

Note on this clone: At the DNA level, this CDR3 is encoded by other sequences in the same sample as well. The V gene is TRBV18, the J gene TRBJ2-1; 9 bases line up with TRBD2. From germline, CDR1 is KGHSH and CDR2 LQKENI. Trimming removed 0 bases from V and 1 base from J; junction bases left unmatched: 1. The CDR3 contains 16 residues. In nucleotides, the CDR3 is TGTGCCAGCTCACCACCCAGCGGGAGGTCCTACAATGAGCAGTTCTTC. Translating it yields CASSPPSGRSYNEQFF.